One sample yielded the 5 T cell receptor beta chains listed below, sequenced in a study of blood T cells in healthy people across ages. For the second PCR, which ran for about 7 to 11 cycles, a sample-barcoded 5' primer and a J-beta primer mix were used. TCRdb passed the 5' RACE reads through MiXCR, listing each CDR3 protein once. The sample includes 1.5 million or so distinct CDR3 sequences, less than 45% of them seen just once. Material for sequencing was blood. The receptors stem from a young woman in good health.

V is TRBV27 and J is TRBJ2-1; D might be TRBD2 (5 bases). The J call is uncertain, as TRBJ2-7 better fits the DNA end. This CDR3 region has 14 residues. Germline V gene data show CDR1 as MNHEY and CDR2 as SMNVEV (reference sequence). CDR3 nucleotide sequence: TGTGCCAGCAGCAGGACTTGGGGATACAATGAGCAGTACTTC. Its translation is CASSRTWGYNEQYF.

This sequence joins TRBV20-1 and TRBJ2-3; TRBD2 aligns across 13 bases. This CDR3 region has 15 residues. CDR1 and CDR2 from the germline V gene are DFQATT and SNEGSKA (reference sequence). V lost 6 bases and J lost 4; bases outside the gene matches: 7. Here the CDR3 DNA reads TGCAGTGCCACAGGACTAGCGGGAGTCTCAGATACGCAGTATTTT. This gives the protein CSATGLAGVSDTQYF.

The chain recombines TRBV4-3 with TRBJ2-7; 9 bases fit TRBD1. J gave up 4 bases and V 2 bases, and 6 bases lay outside the gene matches. Germline CDR1 reads LGHNA; CDR2 reads YSLEER. The CDR3 consists of 15 residues. The CDR3 is CASSQYPTGGYEQYF. CDR3 nucleotide sequence: TGCGCCAGCAGCCAATACCCGACAGGGGGATACGAGCAGTACTTC.

For this clonotype: Germline and junction disagree at one end, which may indicate a read error. This chain joins TRBV9 and TRBJ2-1; tentative D call: TRBD1 (6 bases). Per the germline V gene, CDR1 is SGDLS and CDR2 is YYNGEE. The CDR3 spans 15 residues. CDR3 in amino acids: CASSVAGGVINERFF. DNA for the CDR3: TGTGCCAGCAGCGTAGCTGGGGGCGTTATCAATGAGCGGTTCTTC.

The gene calls are TRBV7-2 and TRBJ2-7, with unresolved D. The CDR3 spans 13 residues. Trimming left V 5 bases short and J 7 bases short, with 15 bases between. Germline V gives CDR1 SGHTA, CDR2 FQGNSA. Here the CDR3 reads CASSVVSMGEQYF. As DNA, the CDR3 is TGTGCCAGCAGCGTAGTTAGCATGGGGGAGCAGTACTTC.